This TCR beta chain is from a study of shared clonotypes between healthy human individuals. Background on the study: A few men and a couple of women, aged 18 to 49, were donors. Study-wide results and limits: It was the non-shared clonotypes that had lower generation probabilities than clonotypes shared by all four donors. The genetic and exposure-history diversity represented was limited by few donors.

The donors, healthy adults who were HIV-negative, had experienced no recent acute infections or vaccinations. V lost 2 bases and J lost 3, with 23 bases in between. Germline assignment: CDR1 MNHNS and CDR2 SASEGT. The CDR3 loop spans 19 amino acids. Of note for this clone: Its antigen is currently unknown.

The data were produced by immunoSEQ multiplex PCR, yet TCRdb's version contains in-frame clones alone and is incomplete. The sample shows roughly 1,500,000 clones, around 98.5% of them seen only once. The chain carries TRBV6-1 and TRBJ1-3; maybe TRBD1 (6 bases). Sequences were obtained from naive CD4+ T cells sorted from blood. Described subset: CD45RA+ positively selected. This sequence was found in a man in his thirties or forties in good health. For the CDR3, the DNA is TGTGCCAGCAGTGAATTGGAAGGGACACTCTTGGGCCTTGGAAACACCATATATTTT. Its translation: CASSELEGTLLGLGNTIYF.